This paragraph covers one T cell receptor (beta chain) sequence. Its antigen is unknown. No base quality information exists; no much larger clone differs at one position. The cohort was made up of 500 to 850 healthy bone marrow donors. All cohort members were sampled while nominally healthy, although unrecorded immune exposures were likely present. The donor was CMV seronegative and belonged to the group of 352 seronegative cohort members. Every donor gave a peripheral blood sample, and the peripheral blood mononuclear cells from that sample were used for TCR beta sequencing. Genomic DNA was extracted from the blood cell samples with the Qiagen DNeasy Blood Extraction Kit. This record comes from a study of cytomegalovirus exposure and HLA in healthy donors (dated by TCRdb to the late 2010s). The study in broad terms: An earlier analysis of 550 to 700 of the donors reported approximately 270 Gb of sequence data and around 120 million unique TCR beta sequences from 150 million to 200 million T cells. All discovery cohort repertoires had been generated using a single sequencing platform. In a later genetic analysis, genome-wide SNP genotypes for 398 of the 666 donors were used, and that subset was treated as a discovery cohort. Approximately 300 gigabases of sequencing data and around 85 million unique TCR sequences made up an early release that covered roughly 670 HLA-typed donors. To study patterns of TCR occurrence, a later analysis re-analyzed previously published TCR beta repertoires from 666 donors and added high-resolution HLA genotyping. In addition to the first cohort of approximately 650 subjects, a separate validation cohort of over 90 different subjects was used. HLA typing covered class I and class II loci at four-digit resolution. To decide whether each TCR beta V gene segment behaved as functional or pseudogenic, an earlier analysis of over 500 of the donors relied on high-throughput TCR beta sequencing. High-throughput TCR immunosequencing, statistical association of individual TCRs with disease status, and machine learning were combined to predict cytomegalovirus infection status. Rather than drawing on any new phenotypic data, the later analysis identified candidate immune exposures from TCR beta sequences and the way those sequences occurred across donors. Among the roughly 410 genotyped donors, 75% to 90% belonged to the genetic ancestry cluster associated with self-reported Caucasian donors. The study used immunosequencing to profile the T cell repertoires of approximately 690 subjects and linked those repertoires to cytomegalovirus serostatus. Donor age, sex, ethnicity and CMV serostatus were compiled alongside the repertoire data. The study aimed to test whether signatures of past pathogen exposure could be identified by cataloging public T cell receptors. Among 300 to 450 genotyped donors of the cohort, an average of around 240,000 unique TCR beta nucleotide sequences were sequenced per donor, roughly 18% of them non-productive. Four to six DR-DQ haplotypes were handled as single units for association and clustering because linkage in the cohort was strong. Typing coverage differed by locus: A, B, C, DRB1 and DQB1 were typed in roughly 620-630 donors, DQA1 in around 500, DPA1 in some 610, and DPB1 in just under 490.

The library was obtained by the immunoSEQ multiplex PCR assay. A mixture of 60 forward primers for TCR Vbeta segments and 13 reverse primers for TCR Jbeta segments was used in the multiplex PCR. The CDR3 region of rearranged TCR beta genes was amplified from genomic DNA with a multiplex PCR assay. Amplified TCR beta libraries were sequenced as 87-base-pair reads on the Illumina HiSeq System. The original pipeline was this. A later analysis tallied tens of millions of unique TCR beta chains across the 700 or so repertoires, and approximately 9.9 million of those chains were shared by two or more donors. A nearest-neighbor algorithm error-corrected the raw reads and collapsed the reads into unique sequences, merging closely related sequences to remove PCR and sequencing errors. Alignment of CDR3 sequences to IMGT reference sequences was used to assign V, D and J gene segments. Each retained sequence needed at least a six-nucleotide match to both a V gene segment and a J gene segment. A rearrangement was called productive if the CDR3 had no stop codons and remained in frame with V and J, and every other rearrangement was called non-productive. CDR3 was defined according to IMGT convention as the region running from the second conserved V-encoded cysteine to the conserved J-encoded phenylalanine. The earlier analysis of about 530 of the donors excluded any sequence lacking an unambiguous match to a single V gene segment. An earlier analysis of several hundred of the donors classified V segments as functional when productive rearrangements were above 56.7% and as segregating when the standard deviation between donors was above 5%. A statistical classification framework was built for diagnosing cytomegalovirus status from the catalog of TCR beta chain sequences. In a later analysis, TCR nucleotide sequences were compared against IMGT/GENE-DB human TR gene sequences so that V and J genes could be assigned. In a later analysis, CDR3 sequences and most-parsimonious VDJ recombination scenarios were assigned using the TCRdist pipeline. In a later analysis, each TCR beta chain was defined by its CDR3 amino acid sequence together with its V-gene family, and reads lacking a unique V-gene family were excluded. In a later analysis, 500 to 700 highly shared, low-generation-probability nucleotide sequences were removed to address suspected cross-contamination and a sequencing artifact. In a later analysis, a clonal expansion index for each public chain was calculated from normalized within-repertoire ranks of inferred template counts. In a later analysis, generation probabilities were computed using a VDJ recombination model fitted to out-of-frame rearrangements, and the results were checked against IGoR. A later analysis scored TCR-TCR, TCR-HLA and TCR-CMV co-occurrence with hypergeometric tests, applying a repertoire-size bias correction to TCR pairs. In a later analysis, false discovery rates were estimated by permuting HLA or CMV assignments 20 times. In a later analysis, co-occurring TCRs were grouped using DBSCAN, and TCRdist sequence similarity was added for clustering within HLA-allele-positive subsets. Repertoires with fewer than 30,000 or more than 120,000 public chains, plus five repertoires with anomalous nucleotide sharing, were excluded from co-occurrence clustering. Sourced from immuneACCESS, this table was stored by TCRdb with only in-frame sequences that have V and J called. A share of the clones is absent; for the studies checked, an unresolved V gene accounts for under half, and the remainder has no known explanation. Clone size and the V and J calls come from that table; the DNA yielded D and trimming. The sample has 180,000 or so clones on record, just under 80% of them singletons. The ten largest account for approximately 2.1% of the sample.

The research as a whole found: A later analysis found that HLA-associated TCR beta chains were more clonally expanded and had lower generation probabilities than equally common non-associated chains. The study gave a list of 150 to 200 TCR beta chains associated with cytomegalovirus. The classifier was reported to diagnose cytomegalovirus status with high specificity and sensitivity in both the original cohort and the validation cohort. Assigning TCR associations to individual alleles was difficult when HLA alleles, especially DR and DQ, strongly co-occurred. According to a later analysis, most CMV-associated TCR beta chains appeared to be HLA-restricted, and the HLA associations seemed to be driven largely by CMV exposure. In an earlier analysis of around 600 of the donors, most TCR beta V segments appeared in productive rearrangements about 90% or about 30% of the time, broadly matching IMGT annotations. For the cohort, immune exposure information was limited to CMV serostatus. Because counts were too low, roughly 17 rarely observed V segments, including chromosome 9 orphons, were left out of the earlier analysis of roughly 600 of the donors. Sequencing depth was assumed to be roughly uniform across donors in the presence/absence analyses, though that assumption may not hold. According to the authors, the approach could potentially be generalized to other disease states and immunological phenotypes. The sequencing pipeline was judged likely to have produced a cluster of highly shared sequence variants as a technical artifact. Some IMGT-functional V segments, including TRBV6-2 and TRBV6-3, could not be told apart with the 87-base-pair reads, so those segments were excluded. Compared with the roughly 670-donor mean, donors in an Asian-associated ancestry cluster had fewer N-insertions in productive TCRs, according to a later genetic analysis. A later analysis found that TCR association rates varied across HLA loci, with DRB1 alleles showing the most associated TCRs and HLA-C alleles the fewest. Correlated functional status among segregating V segments might be attributable to linkage disequilibrium, but an unknown experimental factor could not be ruled out. Because HLA typing was unavailable for some donors at each locus, only the typed subset was used in association tests. A further reported finding was that TCR beta sequences accurately predicted the HLA-A and HLA-B alleles for most subjects in the first cohort. In a later analysis, 16,951 TCR beta sequences were associated with specific HLA alleles at a false discovery rate of 0.05. In a later genetic analysis, a missense DCLRE1C variant was associated with V-gene and J-gene trimming of TCR beta chains, and the association was replicated in an independent cohort. Several of the top co-occurrence clusters appeared to be linked to parvovirus B19, influenza, CMV and Epstein-Barr virus, according to a later analysis. This cohort had only TCR beta chains sequenced, and the lack of alpha or paired-chain data limited which features could be detected. In vitro tests confirmed that a few of the cytomegalovirus-associated TCR beta chains recognize cytomegalovirus antigens. Most TCR sequences were observed very rarely across donors, whereas some public TCRs were present in many individuals.

The germline V gene (reference sequence) supplies CDR1 MNHEY and CDR2 SMNVEV. V is reduced by 7 bases and J by 12 bases, leaving a spacing of 18 bases between them. The CDR3 measures 13 amino acids from cysteine to phenylalanine. Only the CDR3 portion is preserved as DNA: 39 bases, with reading frame beginning at the first base. Recombination linked TRBV27 to TRBJ1-4, with a weak D call of TRBD1 (6 bases match). The receptor was isolated from a woman aged 25 to 39 in good health and CMV-seronegative. Sample: PBMCs. For the CDR3, the sequence is CASKSLGNRELFF. The nucleotide sequence is given as TGTGCCAGCAAATCACTCGGGAACAGGGAACTGTTTTTT.